These 10 T cell receptor beta chains originate from one sample sequenced in a study of shared clonotypes between healthy human individuals. Clones were sequenced by immunoSEQ multiplex PCR, and TCRdb holds only the in-frame ones, with some missing. This sample yields nearly 1 million clones, of which 70% to 85% are seen a single time; approximately 1.5% belongs to the top ten. The sequenced sample consisted of memory CD4+ T cells sorted from blood. Subset given: CD45RA-negative fraction. The source is a man aged 18 to 29 in good health.

The chain is built from TRBV7-9 and TRBJ1-2; D remains ambiguous. The CDR3 runs 12 residues. Germline V gene lookup returns CDR1 SEHNR and CDR2 FQNEAQ (reference sequence). V shed 1 base and J shed 8 bases, with 8 bases lying between them. CDR3 loop: CASSLELWGYTF. CDR3 bases: TGTGCCAGCAGCTTAGAGCTGTGGGGCTACACCTTC.

This clone has more than one count but fewer than ten. CDR3 protein: CASSGQGSGEKLFF. The DNA for the CDR3 is TGTGCCAGCAGTGGACAGGGTTCGGGTGAAAAACTGTTTTTT. V gene TRBV2 combines with J gene TRBJ1-4, with 7 bases lining up with TRBD1. CDR1 and CDR2 from the germline V gene are SNHLY and FYNNEI. The CDR3 runs to 14 residues. The junction had 6 bases not matched to a gene; V was cut back by 4 bases and J by 7 bases.

The genes are TRBV7-3 and TRBJ1-1; 7 bases fit TRBD1. Trimming took 1 base from V and 5 from J; bases not matched to a gene: 4. This CDR3 is 14 amino acids long. Germline-derived CDR1 and CDR2 are SGHTA and FQGTGA. The CDR3 sequence is CASSLKGALTEAFF. The CDR3, as DNA: TGTGCCAGCAGCTTAAAGGGGGCATTAACTGAAGCTTTCTTT. The full variable domain, with the rest looked up from reference TRBV7-3 and TRBJ1-1, is GAGVSQTPSNKVTEKGKYVELRCDPISGHTALYWYRQSLGQGPEFLIYFQGTGAADDSGLPNDRFFAVRPEGSVSTLKIQRTERGDSAVYLCASSLKGALTEAFFGQGTRLTVV.

The chain couples TRBV5-4 to TRBJ2-1; 9 positions match TRBD2. This CDR3 has 16 residues. CDR1 and CDR2 (germline): SGHNT, YYREEE (reference sequence). Germline trimming cut 0 bases from V and 4 bases from J; bases unmatched to any gene: 5. The CDR3 region is CASSLAGGGVYNEQFF. The CDR3 DNA reads as TGTGCCAGCAGCTTGGCTGGCGGGGGGGTATACAATGAGCAGTTCTTC.

This clone turned up a few times. The gene calls are TRBV9 and TRBJ2-1; D is undetermined. There are 14 residues in the CDR3. V shed 0 bases and J shed 9 bases, with 13 bases lying between them. Germline V gene data show CDR1 as SGDLS and CDR2 as YYNGEE. For the CDR3, the DNA is TGTGCCAGCAGCGTAGTATCGGAGTCGGGTGAGCAGTTCTTC. Translated, it gives CASSVVSESGEQFF.

The genes are TRBV5-1 and TRBJ2-6; no reliable D call. This CDR3 has 13 residues. Trimming stripped 4 bases from V and 2 bases from J, with 4 bases between. In germline, CDR1 is SGHRS, CDR2 YFSETQ. CDR3 sequence (DNA): TGCGCCAGCAGCCTCCCTGGGGCCAACGTCCTGACTTTC. Protein sequence: CASSLPGANVLTF.

The J gene is TRBJ1-1, the V gene TRBV5-6, with a tentative D call TRBD1 (6 bases). The germline gives CDR1 SGHDT, CDR2 YYEEEE. The CDR3 contains 17 residues. Trimming removed 4 bases from V and 1 base from J, with 20 bases in between. The CDR3 DNA reads as TGTGCCAGCAGCCCTTACCAGACGACAGGATGGAACACTGAAGCTTTCTTT. This encodes CASSPYQTTGWNTEAFF.

V is TRBV16 and J is TRBJ1-2, with TRBD1 as a possible D gene (6 bases). The CDR3 runs to 14 residues. V lost 4 bases, J lost 2 bases, and 11 bases lay in between. Germline CDR1 and CDR2: KGHSY and FQNENV. CDR3 coding DNA: TGTGCCAGCAGCCTAAGGGGGGCAAACTATGGCTACACCTTC. Translation: CASSLRGANYGYTF.

The chain recombines TRBV9 with TRBJ2-7; the match to TRBD2 covers 9 bases. CDR3 length: 15 residues. The germline V gene has CDR1 SGDLS and CDR2 YYNGEE. With V trimmed by 4 bases and J by 4 bases, 9 bases remained unmatched. The CDR3: CASSPRASGEYEQYF. The CDR3 bases are TGTGCCAGCAGCCCCCGCGCTAGCGGGGAGTACGAGCAGTACTTC.

The chain combines TRBV4-3 with TRBJ1-1; TRBD1 agrees at 8 bases. The ends lost 2 bases at V and 4 bases at J; junction bases unmatched: 3. Germline V gives CDR1 LGHNA, CDR2 YSLEER. The CDR3 extends over 14 amino acids. CDR3 residues: CASSQQGAGTEAFF. CDR3 nucleotides: TGCGCCAGCAGCCAACAGGGGGCGGGCACTGAAGCTTTCTTT.